These 7 T cell receptor beta chains were sequenced from one sample in a study of CD8 T cells in ankylosing spondylitis. TCRdb ran MiXCR on the 5' RACE reads and lists one entry per CDR3 protein. The sample holds about 92,000 distinct CDR3 sequences, roughly 10% seen once. The material sequenced was blood, either unsorted or a sorted T cell fraction (not recorded which). Receptor source: a male donor with ankylosing spondylitis or in good health (not recorded which).

This clonotype was observed many times. The chain uses TRBV7-2 and TRBJ2-2; no definite D call. V lost 2 bases, J lost 2 bases, and 15 bases lay in between. The CDR3 has 17 amino acids. CDR1 is SGHTA, CDR2 FQGNSA, per germline. The CDR3 DNA reads as TGTGCCAGCAGCTTATTTAGTTCGGCCCGAAACACCGGGGAGCTGTTTTTT. Protein sequence: CASSLFSSARNTGELFF.

The chain couples TRBV7-9 to TRBJ2-1; TRBD2 matches 12 bases. The V segment lost 5 bases and the J segment 4 bases; nucleotides outside the gene matches: 6. The germline V gene has CDR1 SEHNR and CDR2 FQNEAQ (reference sequence). The CDR3 consists of 16 residues. As DNA, the CDR3 is TGTGCCAGCAGCGCTGGACTAGCGGGGTGGTACAATGAGCAGTTCTTC. Its protein product is CASSAGLAGWYNEQFF.

This clonotype was observed at least ten times. The chain combines TRBV12-3 or TRBV12-4 with TRBJ2-1, with TRBD1 matching over 10 bases. The CDR3 covers 15 residues. Losses at the gene ends were 5 bases for V and 7 bases for J; bases not matched to a gene: 8. CDR3 region: CASSPAGTGENEQFF. The CDR3 nucleotides read TGTGCCAGCAGTCCCGCCGGGACAGGGGAAAATGAGCAGTTCTTC.

This clonotype was picked up many times. The chain has TRBV18 and TRBJ2-3, with no clear D. CDR3 size: 12 residues. The V end lost 1 base, the J end lost 4 bases, and 3 bases lay between the germline ends. Germline V gene data show CDR1 as KGHSH and CDR2 as LQKENI. CDR3 amino acids: CASSPRPDTQYF. As DNA, the CDR3 is TGTGCCAGCTCACCACGCCCAGATACGCAGTATTTT.

This clonotype was seen ten or more times. The V call is TRBV4-2, the J call TRBJ2-7; D is possibly TRBD1 (6 bases). The germline CDR1 and CDR2 sequences are LGHNA and YNFKEQ. The CDR3 loop spans 16 amino acids. V lost 4 bases and J lost 0, with 16 bases in between. CDR3 DNA: TGTGCCAGCAGCCCGGAGGACAGTAGCTCCTCCTACGAGCAGTACTTC. This sequence encodes CASSPEDSSSSYEQYF.

This clonotype was counted many times. The chain is built from TRBV12-3 or TRBV12-4 and TRBJ2-4; D remains ambiguous. With 3 bases removed from V and 1 base from J, the gap between germline ends came to 4 bases. This CDR3 comprises 13 residues. The CDR3 DNA reads TGTGCCAGCAGTTTTGGGGCCAAAAACATTCAGTACTTC. Translation: CASSFGAKNIQYF.

This clonotype was observed at least ten times. This sequence joins TRBV7-3 and TRBJ2-1; no clear D gene. Germline V gene sequence: CDR1 SGHTA, CDR2 FQGTGA. V lost 2 bases, J lost 6 bases, and 14 bases lay in between. The CDR3 spans 15 residues. The CDR3 reads CASSLSSILGNEQFF. CDR3 in DNA: TGTGCCAGCAGCTTATCTAGTATTCTTGGCAATGAGCAGTTCTTC.